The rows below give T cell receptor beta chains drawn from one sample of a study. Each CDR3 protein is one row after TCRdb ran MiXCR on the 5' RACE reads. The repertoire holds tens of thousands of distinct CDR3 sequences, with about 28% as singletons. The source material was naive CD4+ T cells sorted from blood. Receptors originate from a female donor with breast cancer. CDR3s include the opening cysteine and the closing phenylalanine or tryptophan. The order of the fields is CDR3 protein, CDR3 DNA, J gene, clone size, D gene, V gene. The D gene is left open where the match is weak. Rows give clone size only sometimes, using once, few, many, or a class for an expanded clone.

CDR3 protein: CASSYSGTFYNSPLHF; CDR3 DNA: TGTGCCAGCAGTTACTCGGGGACATTCTATAATTCACCCCTCCACTTT; J gene: TRBJ1-6; clone size: few; D gene: .; V gene: TRBV6-5
CDR3 protein: CASSIQGVRRTDTQYF; CDR3 DNA: TGTGCCAGCTCGATCCAGGGGGTAAGAAGGACAGATACGCAGTATTTT; J gene: TRBJ2-3; clone size: .; D gene: TRBD1; V gene: TRBV7-9
CDR3 protein: CASSPTVLSYEQYF; CDR3 DNA: TGTGCCAGCAGTCCCACAGTTCTCTCCTACGAGCAGTACTTC; J gene: TRBJ2-7; clone size: once; D gene: .; V gene: TRBV3-1
CDR3 protein: CSVEWLNREWNTEAFF; CDR3 DNA: TGCAGCGTTGAATGGCTGAACAGGGAGTGGAACACTGAAGCTTTCTTT; J gene: TRBJ1-1; clone size: few; D gene: .; V gene: TRBV29-1
CDR3 protein: CAVMDGRANTGELVF; CDR3 DNA: TGTGCTGTTATGGACGGAAGAGCGAACACCGGGGAGCTGGTTTTT; J gene: TRBJ2-2; clone size: few; D gene: .; V gene: TRBV7-7
CDR3 protein: CASSPSTGSNQPQHF; CDR3 DNA: TGTGCCAGCTCACCGTCGACAGGGAGCAATCAGCCCCAGCATTTT; J gene: TRBJ1-5; clone size: .; D gene: TRBD1; V gene: TRBV18
CDR3 protein: CASRLGGKKETQYF; CDR3 DNA: TGTGCCAGCAGACTCGGGGGTAAAAAAGAGACCCAGTACTTC; J gene: TRBJ2-5; clone size: few; D gene: .; V gene: TRBV6-5
CDR3 protein: CASSLGGTSSSYNEQFF; CDR3 DNA: TGTGCCAGCAGTTTGGGCGGGACTTCAAGCTCCTACAATGAGCAGTTCTTC; J gene: TRBJ2-1; clone size: .; D gene: .; V gene: TRBV12-3/TRBV12-4
CDR3 protein: CSVTSGLAGSYNEQFF; CDR3 DNA: TGCAGCGTGACCTCGGGACTAGCGGGCTCCTACAATGAGCAGTTCTTC; J gene: TRBJ2-1; clone size: .; D gene: TRBD2; V gene: TRBV29-1
CDR3 protein: CASSCNVGQGATEAFF; CDR3 DNA: TGCGCCAGCAGCTGTAACGTCGGACAGGGTGCTACTGAAGCTTTCTTT; J gene: TRBJ1-1; clone size: .; D gene: TRBD1; V gene: TRBV5-1
CDR3 protein: CSVTPTDRGPWNTGELFF; CDR3 DNA: TGCAGCGTTACGCCCACCGACAGGGGCCCCTGGAACACCGGGGAGCTGTTTTTT; J gene: TRBJ2-2; clone size: .; D gene: TRBD1; V gene: TRBV29-1
CDR3 protein: CASSLGIYNEQFF; CDR3 DNA: TGTGCCAGCAGCTTAGGGATCTACAATGAGCAGTTCTTC; J gene: TRBJ2-1; clone size: .; D gene: .; V gene: TRBV7-6
CDR3 protein: CASSFLQGAGGYTF; CDR3 DNA: TGTGCCAGCAGCTTTCTACAGGGGGCTGGTGGCTACACCTTC; J gene: TRBJ1-2; clone size: few; D gene: TRBD1; V gene: TRBV7-2
CDR3 protein: CASSPSRRNIQYF; CDR3 DNA: TGTGCCAGCAGCCCCTCCAGGAGAAACATTCAGTACTTC; J gene: TRBJ2-4; clone size: .; D gene: .; V gene: TRBV3-1
CDR3 protein: CSQTGGTIDTQYF; CDR3 DNA: TGCAGTCAGACAGGGGGAACGATAGATACGCAGTATTTT; J gene: TRBJ2-3; clone size: few; D gene: TRBD1; V gene: TRBV20-1
CDR3 protein: CASSSQTSGTYNEQFF; CDR3 DNA: TGTGCCAGCAGTTCACAGACTAGCGGAACCTACAATGAGCAGTTCTTC; J gene: TRBJ2-1; clone size: .; D gene: TRBD2; V gene: TRBV12-3/TRBV12-4
CDR3 protein: CASSSDLAGTGELFF; CDR3 DNA: TGCGCCAGCAGCTCCGATTTAGCGGGAACCGGGGAGCTGTTTTTT; J gene: TRBJ2-2; clone size: few; D gene: TRBD2; V gene: TRBV5-1
CDR3 protein: CASSERLNEQFF; CDR3 DNA: TGTGCCAGCAGTGAAAGGCTCAATGAGCAGTTCTTC; J gene: TRBJ2-1; clone size: few; D gene: .; V gene: TRBV6-1
CDR3 protein: CSASPNPGREETQYF; CDR3 DNA: TGCAGTGCTAGTCCCAACCCCGGACGGGAAGAGACCCAGTACTTC; J gene: TRBJ2-5; clone size: .; D gene: .; V gene: TRBV20-1
CDR3 protein: CASSSGELRLDHNEQFF; CDR3 DNA: TGTGCCAGCAGCTCAGGGGAATTGAGGCTAGATCACAATGAGCAGTTCTTC; J gene: TRBJ2-1; clone size: .; D gene: .; V gene: TRBV5-6
CDR3 protein: CASSLGGGYNERFF; CDR3 DNA: TGCGCCAGCAGCTTGGGGGGCGGTTACAATGAGCGGTTCTTC; J gene: TRBJ2-1; clone size: .; D gene: .; V gene: TRBV5-1
CDR3 protein: CASEGSGANALTF; CDR3 DNA: TGTGCCAGCGAAGGCTCTGGGGCCAACGCCCTGACTTTC; J gene: TRBJ2-6; clone size: .; D gene: .; V gene: TRBV7-9
CDR3 protein: CSARGPTGGAFF; CDR3 DNA: TGCAGTGCTAGAGGCCCCACAGGGGGGGCTTTCTTT; J gene: TRBJ1-1; clone size: .; D gene: TRBD1; V gene: TRBV20-1
CDR3 protein: CASSGGTTRYEQYF; CDR3 DNA: TGTGCCAGCAGCGGAGGGACAACCCGATACGAGCAGTACTTC; J gene: TRBJ2-7; clone size: many; D gene: .; V gene: TRBV7-9
CDR3 protein: CASNRQGSNEQFF; CDR3 DNA: TGTGCCAGCAACAGACAGGGGTCAAATGAGCAGTTCTTC; J gene: TRBJ2-1; clone size: few; D gene: TRBD1; V gene: TRBV7-2
CDR3 protein: CASSLYGDSYNSPLHF; CDR3 DNA: TGCGCCAGCAGCTTGTACGGAGACAGTTATAATTCACCCCTCCACTTT; J gene: TRBJ1-6; clone size: .; D gene: .; V gene: TRBV5-1
CDR3 protein: CASSLSLAGFETQYF; CDR3 DNA: TGTGCCAGCAGCTTGTCACTAGCGGGGTTTGAGACCCAGTACTTC; J gene: TRBJ2-5; clone size: .; D gene: TRBD2; V gene: TRBV5-6
CDR3 protein: CASSEDEQFF; CDR3 DNA: TGTGCCAGCAGCGAGGATGAGCAGTTCTTC; J gene: TRBJ2-1; clone size: .; D gene: .; V gene: TRBV6-4
CDR3 protein: CASSPSAGAGNTIYF; CDR3 DNA: TGTGCCAGCAGCCCTAGCGCAGGAGCTGGAAACACCATATATTTT; J gene: TRBJ1-3; clone size: .; D gene: .; V gene: TRBV7-2
CDR3 protein: CASTQAWGAEQYF; CDR3 DNA: TGTGCCAGCACCCAAGCCTGGGGTGCCGAGCAGTACTTC; J gene: TRBJ2-7; clone size: .; D gene: .; V gene: TRBV28
CDR3 protein: CASSRDPRDTQYF; CDR3 DNA: TGTGCCAGCAGCCGGGACCCCAGGGATACGCAGTATTTT; J gene: TRBJ2-3; clone size: once; D gene: .; V gene: TRBV11-2
CDR3 protein: CSAPDREETQYF; CDR3 DNA: TGCAGTGCTCCCGACAGGGAAGAGACCCAGTACTTC; J gene: TRBJ2-5; clone size: few; D gene: TRBD1; V gene: TRBV20-1
CDR3 protein: CSAITGYNQPQHF; CDR3 DNA: TGCAGTGCTATAACAGGGTACAATCAGCCCCAGCATTTT; J gene: TRBJ1-5; clone size: .; D gene: .; V gene: TRBV20-1
CDR3 protein: CASSLRQGATAGELFF; CDR3 DNA: TGCGCCAGCAGTCTTCGACAGGGGGCAACCGCCGGGGAGCTGTTTTTT; J gene: TRBJ2-2; clone size: few; D gene: TRBD1; V gene: TRBV5-1
CDR3 protein: CASSKTGGIYEQYF; CDR3 DNA: TGCGCCAGCAGCAAGACAGGGGGCATCTACGAGCAGTACTTC; J gene: TRBJ2-7; clone size: .; D gene: TRBD1; V gene: TRBV4-1
CDR3 protein: CASSLALAGRYNEQFF; CDR3 DNA: TGTGCCAGCAGCTTAGCGCTGGCGGGAAGGTACAATGAGCAGTTCTTC; J gene: TRBJ2-1; clone size: few; D gene: .; V gene: TRBV7-9
CDR3 protein: CASREGRPSSGANVLTF; CDR3 DNA: TGTGCCAGCAGGGAGGGACGGCCGAGCTCTGGGGCCAACGTCCTGACTTTC; J gene: TRBJ2-6; clone size: few; D gene: .; V gene: TRBV5-6
CDR3 protein: CASSPRGTGLYEQYF; CDR3 DNA: TGCGCCAGCAGCCCCCGAGGGACAGGGCTTTACGAGCAGTACTTC; J gene: TRBJ2-7; clone size: .; D gene: TRBD1; V gene: TRBV5-1
CDR3 protein: CASSFRQGHTDTQYF; CDR3 DNA: TGTGCCAGCAGTTTTCGACAGGGCCACACAGATACGCAGTATTTT; J gene: TRBJ2-3; clone size: .; D gene: TRBD1; V gene: TRBV28
CDR3 protein: CASSSGRSSYNSPLHF; CDR3 DNA: TGTGCCAGCAGTTCAGGACGGAGCTCCTATAATTCACCCCTCCACTTT; J gene: TRBJ1-6; clone size: .; D gene: .; V gene: TRBV6-6
CDR3 protein: CASSLLGGTQYF; CDR3 DNA: TGTGCCAGCAGTCTCCTTGGGGGGACCCAGTACTTC; J gene: TRBJ2-5; clone size: .; D gene: .; V gene: TRBV27
CDR3 protein: CASSRRAGDEQYF; CDR3 DNA: TGTGCCAGCAGCCGGCGGGCGGGAGACGAGCAGTACTTC; J gene: TRBJ2-7; clone size: few; D gene: TRBD2; V gene: TRBV7-6
CDR3 protein: CASSRQGLSEAFF; CDR3 DNA: TGTGCCAGCAGCCGCCAGGGGTTGTCTGAAGCTTTCTTT; J gene: TRBJ1-1; clone size: few; D gene: .; V gene: TRBV7-3
CDR3 protein: CASSLDYEQFF; CDR3 DNA: TGTGCCAGCAGCTTGGATTATGAGCAGTTCTTC; J gene: TRBJ2-1; clone size: few; D gene: .; V gene: TRBV5-4
CDR3 protein: CASSFGAGETQYF; CDR3 DNA: TGCGCCAGCAGCTTTGGGGCGGGAGAGACCCAGTACTTC; J gene: TRBJ2-5; clone size: many; D gene: .; V gene: TRBV5-1
CDR3 protein: CASGPTSHEQYF; CDR3 DNA: TGTGCCAGCGGCCCTACGAGCCACGAGCAGTACTTC; J gene: TRBJ2-7; clone size: few; D gene: .; V gene: TRBV7-6
CDR3 protein: CASSYSGKDLTYEQYF; CDR3 DNA: TGTGCCAGCAGTTACTCCGGCAAGGACCTTACCTACGAGCAGTACTTC; J gene: TRBJ2-7; clone size: many; D gene: .; V gene: TRBV6-2/TRBV6-3
CDR3 protein: CASSRRTSTDTQYF; CDR3 DNA: TGTGCCAGCAGCCGCCGGACTAGCACAGATACGCAGTATTTT; J gene: TRBJ2-3; clone size: few; D gene: .; V gene: TRBV11-1
CDR3 protein: CASGGQGAPGELFF; CDR3 DNA: TGTGCCAGCGGAGGACAGGGGGCCCCCGGGGAGCTGTTTTTT; J gene: TRBJ2-2; clone size: few; D gene: TRBD1; V gene: TRBV7-9
CDR3 protein: CASSPYLSTDTQYF; CDR3 DNA: TGTGCCAGCAGCCCGTACCTCAGCACAGATACGCAGTATTTT; J gene: TRBJ2-3; clone size: few; D gene: .; V gene: TRBV7-2
CDR3 protein: CSAPVAGGRETQYF; CDR3 DNA: TGCAGTGCTCCGGTAGCGGGAGGGCGTGAGACCCAGTACTTC; J gene: TRBJ2-5; clone size: few; D gene: TRBD2; V gene: TRBV20-1
CDR3 protein: CASSSTGGPDSPLHF; CDR3 DNA: TGTGCCAGCAGCTCGACAGGGGGCCCGGATTCACCCCTCCACTTT; J gene: TRBJ1-6; clone size: few; D gene: TRBD1; V gene: TRBV7-6
CDR3 protein: CASSQDLVGLGLNEKLFF; CDR3 DNA: TGCGCCAGCAGCCAAGATCTAGTGGGATTGGGTCTAAATGAAAAACTGTTTTTT; J gene: TRBJ1-4; clone size: .; D gene: .; V gene: TRBV4-3